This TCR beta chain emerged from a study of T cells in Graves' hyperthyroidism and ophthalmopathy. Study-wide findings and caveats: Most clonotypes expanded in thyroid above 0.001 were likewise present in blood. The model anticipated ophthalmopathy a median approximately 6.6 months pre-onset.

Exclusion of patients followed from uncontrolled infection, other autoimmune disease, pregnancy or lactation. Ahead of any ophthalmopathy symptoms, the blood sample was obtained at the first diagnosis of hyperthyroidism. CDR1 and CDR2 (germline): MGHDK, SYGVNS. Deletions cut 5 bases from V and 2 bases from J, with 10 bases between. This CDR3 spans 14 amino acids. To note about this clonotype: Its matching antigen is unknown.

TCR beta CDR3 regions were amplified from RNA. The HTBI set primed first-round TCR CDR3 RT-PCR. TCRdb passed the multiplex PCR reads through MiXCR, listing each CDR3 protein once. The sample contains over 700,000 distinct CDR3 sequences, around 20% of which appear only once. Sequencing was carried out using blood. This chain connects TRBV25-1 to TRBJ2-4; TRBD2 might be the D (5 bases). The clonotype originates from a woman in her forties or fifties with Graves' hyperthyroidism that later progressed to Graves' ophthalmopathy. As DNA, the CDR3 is TGTGCCAGCAGTCCGGCGGGCCCCAAAAACATTCAGTACTTC. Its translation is CASSPAGPKNIQYF.